This TCR beta chain was captured by sequencing in a study of T cell repertoires in cytomegalovirus infection. Study summary: CMV epitopes that were recently identified and HLA-C-restricted were used alongside well-studied HLA-B-restricted ones. TCR beta signatures that were public indicated CMV infection and matching HLA type.

Germline V gene sequence: CDR1 MNHNY, CDR2 SVGAGI (reference sequence). The CDR3 contains 20 residues. The ends lost 2 bases at V and 0 bases at J; junction bases unmatched: 16. Notes on the study in general: Ex vivo, HLA-C-restricted CMV-specific TCR beta clonotypes prevailed over the rest of the response. Summed frequency of shared TCR beta families picked out CMV carriers who also had the relevant HLA.

To note about this clonotype: As yet, its antigen is unknown.

From the reads, TCRdb called clonotypes with MiXCR, one entry per CDR3 protein. The sample records roughly 120,000 distinct CDR3 sequences, 30% to 35% being singletons. The gene calls are TRBV6-6 and TRBJ2-3; 8 bases are shared with TRBD2. The TCR was taken from a human donor in good health (CMV status not recorded). Some clones in this sample may be carry-over from other donors' samples. The sample was CD8+ T cells from cultured PBMCs, taken from culture after CMV antigen stimulation. CDR3 protein: CASSYPIPSGGRVSTDTQYF. The CDR3 DNA reads TGTGCCAGCAGTTACCCGATTCCCAGCGGGGGAAGGGTAAGCACAGATACGCAGTATTTT.